Listed below are T cell receptor beta chains from one sample, sequenced in a study of OX40 agonist ivuxolimab in advanced cancers. Some clones are missing from TCRdb's copy, which holds only in-frame ones; the method was immunoSEQ multiplex PCR. The sample has about 71,000 clones, around nine tenths seen once. This specimen consisted of CD4+ or CD8+ T cells sorted from blood, obtained in a trial of the OX40 agonist ivuxolimab. These receptors originate from an adult with an advanced solid tumor such as melanoma, head and neck, liver or kidney cancer. CDR3s include the opening cysteine and the closing phenylalanine or tryptophan. Each record gives: clone size, J gene, CDR3 length, V gene, D gene, CDR3 DNA, CDR3 protein. D genes are given only for firm matches. Size tells how often a clone was seen (once, few, many) or the class of an expanded clone, and some rows leave it out.

clone size: .; J gene: TRBJ2-7; CDR3 length: 13; V gene: TRBV14; D gene: .; CDR3 DNA: TGTGCCAGCAGCCAACCGGGGAGGTACGAGCAGTACTTC; CDR3 protein: CASSQPGRYEQYF
clone size: once; J gene: TRBJ2-7; CDR3 length: 11; V gene: TRBV28; D gene: .; CDR3 DNA: TGTGCCAGCAGTTCCCGGCCGGAGCAGTACTTC; CDR3 protein: CASSSRPEQYF
clone size: .; J gene: TRBJ2-2; CDR3 length: 18; V gene: TRBV6-9; D gene: TRBD2; CDR3 DNA: TGTGCCAGCAGTTGCCATCCGGGACTAGCGGGTTTAACCGGGGAGCTGTTTTTT; CDR3 protein: CASSCHPGLAGLTGELFF
clone size: .; J gene: TRBJ2-7; CDR3 length: 15; V gene: TRBV5-6; D gene: .; CDR3 DNA: TGTGCCAGCAGCCTAGGGACCCTAAGGTCCTACGAGCAGTACTTC; CDR3 protein: CASSLGTLRSYEQYF
clone size: .; J gene: TRBJ2-3; CDR3 length: 13; V gene: TRBV15; D gene: TRBD1; CDR3 DNA: TGTGCCAGCGCCACAGGGGGCACGGATACGCAGTATTTT; CDR3 protein: CASATGGTDTQYF
clone size: .; J gene: TRBJ2-3; CDR3 length: 13; V gene: TRBV7-8; D gene: .; CDR3 DNA: TGTGCCAGCAGCTCGCTAGCTATAGATACGCAGTATTTT; CDR3 protein: CASSSLAIDTQYF
clone size: .; J gene: TRBJ1-2; CDR3 length: 11; V gene: TRBV29-1; D gene: .; CDR3 DNA: TGCAGCGTTGTGAGAGACTATGGCTACACCTTC; CDR3 protein: CSVVRDYGYTF
clone size: .; J gene: TRBJ2-5; CDR3 length: 14; V gene: TRBV6-1; D gene: .; CDR3 DNA: TGTGCCAGCACGGGAGCGGGTCTGCTGGAGACCCAGTACTTC; CDR3 protein: CASTGAGLLETQYF
clone size: .; J gene: TRBJ2-3; CDR3 length: 17; V gene: TRBV10-2; D gene: TRBD2; CDR3 DNA: TGCGCCAGCAGTGTGGAATTAAGCGGGAAACGAACAGATACGCAGTATTTT; CDR3 protein: CASSVELSGKRTDTQYF
clone size: .; J gene: TRBJ2-1; CDR3 length: 16; V gene: TRBV19; D gene: .; CDR3 DNA: TGTGCCAGTAGTAGAGGGCCTTTCGCGGGAAACAATGAGCAGTTCTTC; CDR3 protein: CASSRGPFAGNNEQFF
clone size: .; J gene: TRBJ1-6; CDR3 length: 14; V gene: TRBV18; D gene: .; CDR3 DNA: TGTGCCAGCTCTCGGGGTCCCTATAATTCACCCCTCCACTTT; CDR3 protein: CASSRGPYNSPLHF
clone size: .; J gene: TRBJ1-2; CDR3 length: 15; V gene: TRBV7-9; D gene: .; CDR3 DNA: TGTGCCAGCAGCTCGCTCAGGGGCTTCAACTATGGCTACACCTTC; CDR3 protein: CASSSLRGFNYGYTF
clone size: .; J gene: TRBJ1-2; CDR3 length: 14; V gene: TRBV7-9; D gene: .; CDR3 DNA: TGTGCCAGCAGCTTAGGGGAGGCTAACTATGGCTACACCTTC; CDR3 protein: CASSLGEANYGYTF
clone size: .; J gene: TRBJ2-5; CDR3 length: 14; V gene: TRBV6-1; D gene: .; CDR3 DNA: TGTGCCAGCATCCGACGGGCAGCTCAAGAGACCCAGTACTTC; CDR3 protein: CASIRRAAQETQYF
clone size: .; J gene: TRBJ1-4; CDR3 length: 15; V gene: TRBV5-1; D gene: .; CDR3 DNA: TGCGCCAGCAGCCACGCGGGTATAGGCAGTGAAAAACTGTTTTTT; CDR3 protein: CASSHAGIGSEKLFF
clone size: .; J gene: TRBJ2-7; CDR3 length: 15; V gene: TRBV9; D gene: TRBD1; CDR3 DNA: TGTGCCAGCAGCGCAAGGGGACAGGGGTTACACGAGCAGTACTTC; CDR3 protein: CASSARGQGLHEQYF
clone size: .; J gene: TRBJ2-3; CDR3 length: 15; V gene: TRBV7-9; D gene: .; CDR3 DNA: TGTGCCAGCAGCTTAAAGGGAGGAGGCACAGATACGCAGTATTTT; CDR3 protein: CASSLKGGGTDTQYF
clone size: few; J gene: TRBJ2-7; CDR3 length: 11; V gene: TRBV5-1; D gene: .; CDR3 DNA: TGCGCCAGCAGAGGGTTCTACGAGCAGTACTTC; CDR3 protein: CASRGFYEQYF
clone size: .; J gene: TRBJ2-6; CDR3 length: 18; V gene: TRBV4-2; D gene: .; CDR3 DNA: TGTGCCAGCAGCCAAAACCTTGGTACAAGCTCTGGGGCCAACGTCCTGACTTTC; CDR3 protein: CASSQNLGTSSGANVLTF
clone size: .; J gene: TRBJ1-5; CDR3 length: 15; V gene: TRBV4-3; D gene: .; CDR3 DNA: TGCGCCAGCAGCCAAGACGCAATTAGCAATCAGCCCCAGCATTTT; CDR3 protein: CASSQDAISNQPQHF
clone size: .; J gene: TRBJ2-6; CDR3 length: 16; V gene: TRBV19; D gene: .; CDR3 DNA: TGTGCCAGTAGTTCTAAGGGAGCGGCTGGGGCCAACGTCCTGACTTTC; CDR3 protein: CASSSKGAAGANVLTF
clone size: .; J gene: TRBJ1-5; CDR3 length: 13; V gene: TRBV7-2; D gene: .; CDR3 DNA: TGTGCCAGCAGCTCCCTTCCCGGTCAGCCCCAGCATTTT; CDR3 protein: CASSSLPGQPQHF
clone size: .; J gene: TRBJ1-6; CDR3 length: 13; V gene: TRBV6-4; D gene: .; CDR3 DNA: TGTGCCAGCAGCTCGGAGATTGGTTCACCCCTCCACTTT; CDR3 protein: CASSSEIGSPLHF
clone size: .; J gene: TRBJ2-1; CDR3 length: 14; V gene: TRBV5-1; D gene: TRBD2; CDR3 DNA: TGCGCCAGCAGCATAGCGGGGGATTACAATGAGCAGTTCTTC; CDR3 protein: CASSIAGDYNEQFF